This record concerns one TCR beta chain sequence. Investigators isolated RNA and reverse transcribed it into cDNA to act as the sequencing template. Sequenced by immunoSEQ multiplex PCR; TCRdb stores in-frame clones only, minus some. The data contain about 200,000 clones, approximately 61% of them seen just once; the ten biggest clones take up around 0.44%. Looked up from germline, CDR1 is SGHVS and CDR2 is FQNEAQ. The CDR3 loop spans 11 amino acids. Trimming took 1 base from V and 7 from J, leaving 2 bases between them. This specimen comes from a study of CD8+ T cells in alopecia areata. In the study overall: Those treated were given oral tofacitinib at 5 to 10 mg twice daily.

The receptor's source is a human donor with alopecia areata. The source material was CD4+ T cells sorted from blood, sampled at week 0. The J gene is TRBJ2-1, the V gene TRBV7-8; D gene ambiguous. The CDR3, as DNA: TGTGCCAGCAGCTTAGATAATGAGCAGTTCTTC. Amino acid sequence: CASSLDNEQFF.